This passage covers 18 T cell receptor beta chains from one sample sequenced in a study of blood T cell repertoires in COVID-19. Data came from immunoSEQ multiplex PCR; TCRdb stores just in-frame clones and leaves some out. The table lists under 200,000 clones, 70% to 90% of them singletons. The specimen sequenced was PBMCs or T cells enriched from blood (not recorded which). The receptors come from a woman between 50 and 59 years old who had recovered from COVID-19.

J is TRBJ2-2 and V is TRBV7-2; 9 positions agree with TRBD1. CDR1 is SGHTA and CDR2 is FQGNSA in the germline V gene. This CDR3 has 15 amino acids. The trim removed 2 bases at V and 7 bases at J, leaving 5 bases unmatched. The CDR3 is CASSLRDRVDGELFF. In DNA form, the CDR3 reads TGTGCCAGCAGCTTAAGGGACAGGGTCGACGGGGAGCTGTTTTTT. Combining the CDR3 with reference TRBV7-2 and TRBJ2-2 gives the whole variable domain GAGVSQSPSNKVTEKGKDVELRCDPISGHTALYWYRQSLGQGLEFLIYFQGNSAPDKSGLPSDRFSAERTGGSVSTLTIQRTQQEDSAVYLCASSLRDRVDGELFFGEGSRLTVL.

This rearrangement joins TRBV6-2 or TRBV6-3 to TRBJ1-1; D possibly corresponds to TRBD1 (5 bases). CDR3 length: 15 residues. Trimming shortened V by 4 bases and J by 6 bases, and 18 bases separated the two germline ends. Germline-derived CDR1 and CDR2 are MNHEY and SVGEGT. The CDR3 loop reads CASSSAGGGEAEAFF. CDR3 DNA sequence: TGTGCCAGCAGTTCCGCAGGCGGAGGGGAAGCTGAAGCTTTCTTT.

This rearrangement joins TRBV9 to TRBJ2-2, with D possibly TRBD2 on 6 matching bases. The CDR3 runs to 16 residues. Germline V lookup: CDR1 SGDLS, CDR2 YYNGEE. Trimming stripped 6 bases from V and 0 bases from J, with 15 bases between. The CDR3 loop is CASTIGGVTNTGELFF. The CDR3 DNA follows: TGTGCCAGCACCATTGGCGGGGTTACGAACACCGGGGAGCTGTTTTTT.

This chain joins TRBV7-8 and TRBJ1-1; 11 nucleotides match TRBD1. The CDR3 runs 16 residues. With V trimmed by 3 bases and J by 5 bases, 8 bases remained unmatched. Germline V CDR1 and CDR2: SGHVS, FQNEAQ. The CDR3 coding sequence is TGTGCCAGCAGCTTGGGGAGGGGACAGGGGGTGACTGAAGCTTTCTTT. Translated: CASSLGRGQGVTEAFF.

J is TRBJ1-1 and V is TRBV5-4; 9 positions match TRBD1. J was trimmed by 2 bases and V by 3 bases; bases with no gene match: 5. Germline-derived CDR1 and CDR2 are SGHNT and YYREEE (reference sequence). The CDR3 loop spans 15 amino acids. CDR3 protein: CASSSLGQGNTEAFF. The CDR3 DNA reads TGTGCCAGCAGCTCTCTGGGACAGGGTAACACTGAAGCTTTCTTT. Filled out from reference TRBV5-4 and TRBJ1-1, the complete variable domain reads ETGVTQSPTHLIKTRGQQVTLRCSSQSGHNTVSWYQQALGQGPQFIFQYYREEENGRGNFPPRFSGLQFPNYSSELNVNALELDDSALYLCASSSLGQGNTEAFFGQGTRLTVV.

The chain carries TRBV2 and TRBJ2-1; no clear D. The length of the CDR3 is 12 residues. The ends were cut back, 5 bases at V and 10 bases at J, with 12 bases in the middle. The germline V gene has CDR1 SNHLY and CDR2 FYNNEI. CDR3 residues: CASSSGWREQFF. CDR3 in DNA: TGTGCCAGCAGTTCCGGTTGGAGAGAGCAGTTCTTC.

The chain couples TRBV12-3 or TRBV12-4 to TRBJ1-2; no reliable D call. V was trimmed by 1 base and J by 8 bases, leaving 11 bases between them. The CDR3 has 13 amino acids. The CDR3 loop is CASSLVVAGGYTF. CDR3 nucleotides: TGTGCCAGCAGTTTAGTAGTAGCGGGCGGCTACACCTTC.

The chain has TRBV19 and TRBJ1-5; TRBD1 agrees at 8 bases. In germline, CDR1 is LNHDA, CDR2 SQIVND (reference sequence). The trim removed 1 base at V and 4 bases at J, leaving 3 bases unmatched. The CDR3 is 15 amino acids. The CDR3 DNA is TGTGCCAGTAGTATAGGACAGGGGAGGAATCAGCCCCAGCATTTT. This encodes CASSIGQGRNQPQHF. Based on the CDR3 plus reference TRBV19 and TRBJ1-5, the full variable domain is DGGITQSPKYLFRKEGQNVTLSCEQNLNHDAMYWYRQDPGQGLRLIYYSQIVNDFQKGDIAEGYSVSREKKESFPLTVTSAQKNPTAFYLCASSIGQGRNQPQHFGDGTRLSIL.

The rearrangement joins TRBV10-3 to TRBJ1-1; weak D call: TRBD1 (5 bases). V was clipped by 5 bases and J by 2 bases, with 9 bases between them. The CDR3 spans 13 residues. CDR1 and CDR2 (germline): ENHRY, SYGVKD. CDR3 in amino acids: CAISQGFNTEAFF. Here the CDR3 DNA reads TGTGCCATCAGTCAGGGTTTCAACACTGAAGCTTTCTTT.

The chain links TRBV18 to TRBJ1-5; D gene ambiguous. This CDR3 contains 13 residues. Germline CDR1 and CDR2: KGHSH and LQKENI. The V gene lost 3 bases and the J gene lost 5 bases, with 8 bases spanning the gap. CDR3 nucleotides: TGTGCCAGCTCACCCCAAGCTTATCAGCCCCAGCATTTT. It translates to CASSPQAYQPQHF.

The chain employs TRBV6-5 and TRBJ1-1; a possible D gene is TRBD1 (6 bases). The germline gives CDR1 MNHEY, CDR2 SVGAGI. The length of the CDR3 is 14 residues. Trimming pared 5 bases from V and 1 base from J, leaving 11 bases between. The CDR3 sequence: CASSRQAGNTEAFF. Here the CDR3 DNA reads TGTGCCAGCAGTAGACAGGCGGGGAACACTGAAGCTTTCTTT.

The rearrangement joins TRBV11-2 to TRBJ2-1, with D possibly matching TRBD2 (6 bases). This CDR3 comprises 17 residues. The germline V and J ends were trimmed by 1 base and 3 bases, with 16 bases remaining between them. Germline CDR1 and CDR2: SGHAT and FQNNGV. Here the CDR3 reads CASSLVPGGVVYNEQFF. The DNA for the CDR3 is TGTGCCAGCAGCTTAGTCCCTGGCGGGGTGGTCTACAATGAGCAGTTCTTC. Full variable domain (outside the CDR3, taken from reference TRBV11-2 and TRBJ2-1): EAGVAQSPRYKIIEKRQSVAFWCNPISGHATLYWYQQILGQGPKLLIQFQNNGVVDDSQLPKDRFSAERLKGVDSTLKIQPAKLEDSAVYLCASSLVPGGVVYNEQFFGPGTRLTVL.

The chain has TRBV29-1 and TRBJ2-1, with 10 positions matching TRBD2. The CDR3 totals 14 residues. The germline CDR1 and CDR2 sequences are SQVTM and ANQGSEA. Trimming cost V 5 bases and J 3 bases; bases outside gene matches: 4. CDR3: CSVSGGGNYNEQFF. The CDR3, as DNA: TGCAGCGTTAGCGGGGGGGGGAACTACAATGAGCAGTTCTTC.

V usage is TRBV6-5 and J usage is TRBJ2-1; 7 bases are shared with TRBD1. Germline V gene data show CDR1 as MNHEY and CDR2 as SVGAGI. The length of the CDR3 is 15 residues. J was trimmed by 0 bases and V by 5 bases; bases with no gene match: 4. CDR3 amino acids: CASSRDRVSYNEQFF. CDR3 coding DNA: TGTGCCAGCAGTCGGGACAGAGTCTCCTACAATGAGCAGTTCTTC.

CDR3 in amino acids: CASSLAGSTSGVDNEQFF. CDR3 DNA sequence: TGTGCCAGCAGCTTAGCCGGTTCGACTAGCGGGGTAGACAATGAGCAGTTCTTC. The V call is TRBV7-8, the J call TRBJ2-1; TRBD2 agrees at 11 bases. The V segment lost 0 bases and the J segment 5 bases; nucleotides outside the gene matches: 9. This CDR3 is 18 amino acids long. The V gene's germline CDR1 is SGHVS and CDR2 FQNEAQ.

This chain connects TRBV9 to TRBJ1-3; D perhaps matches TRBD1 (5 bases). V dropped 0 bases and J dropped 0 bases, with 13 bases sitting between them. The CDR3 totals 17 residues. CDR1 SGDLS and CDR2 YYNGEE come from the germline V gene. The CDR3 is CASSVGAGTSSGNTIYF. CDR3 nucleotide sequence: TGTGCCAGCAGCGTAGGCGCCGGGACTAGCTCTGGAAACACCATATATTTT.

V and J are TRBV7-2 and TRBJ2-3; D may be TRBD2 (5 bases). CDR3 length equals 13 residues. Trimming took 6 bases from V and 5 from J, leaving 12 bases between them. Germline V gene lookup returns CDR1 SGHTA and CDR2 FQGNSA. The CDR3 nucleotides read TGTGCCAGCAGGTCGGGGTGGGGAGATACGCAGTATTTT. Translation: CASRSGWGDTQYF.

This chain connects TRBV5-1 to TRBJ2-1; D is possibly TRBD2 (5 bases). Germline-derived CDR1 and CDR2 are SGHRS and YFSETQ. Trimming removed 0 bases from V and 7 bases from J, with 8 bases in between. The CDR3 loop spans 13 amino acids. The CDR3 loop reads CASSLARGNEQFF. Written as DNA, the CDR3 is TGCGCCAGCAGCTTGGCCCGAGGGAATGAGCAGTTCTTC.